The sequence of this T cell receptor beta chain was determined in a study of neurological immune-mediated disorders. The cDNA was synthesized by 5'RACE incorporating 10-nucleotide random UMIs. TCRdb passed the 5' RACE reads through MiXCR, listing each CDR3 protein once. The sample gives tens of thousands of distinct CDR3 sequences, almost 7.5% of which show up once; just over 5.5% is in the top ten. Germline lookup yields CDR1 MNHEY and CDR2 SVGAGI. This CDR3 has 15 residues. The V and J ends lost 4 bases and 3 bases respectively, with 12 bases between them. Use was made of 1 million CD4+ or CD8+ T cells in sorted libraries. This clonotype was recorded at least ten times. The antigen remains unidentified. Findings and caveats of the study: None of the CDR3 amino acid sequences of expanded clones were shared across subjects, and this suggested private repertoires in all groups.

The sequencing input was CD4+ T cells from blood. The clonotype comes from a man aged 50 or older in good health. The chain couples TRBV6-5 to TRBJ1-4; the D gene is possibly TRBD1 (6 bases). CDR3 residues: CASSSGQSANEKLFF. The CDR3 DNA reads as TGTGCCAGCAGTTCCGGACAGTCGGCTAATGAAAAACTGTTTTTT.